These 20 T cell receptor beta chains were all obtained from the same sample, sequenced in a study of T cell changes during pregnancy in multiple sclerosis (dated by TCRdb to the late 2010s). The library was prepared using the immunoSEQ multiplex PCR assay. TCRdb took this table from immuneACCESS and kept in-frame rearrangements with V and J called. Such tables lack part of the clones; where checked against another copy, unresolved V genes explain under half of the gap, and the rest is unexplained. Here the sample has nearly 60,000 clones; about 90% occur a single time. Nearly 0.5% of the sample rests with the top ten. This sample comprised CD4+ T cells from peripheral blood mononuclear cells, obtained after pregnancy. The source is a female donor in good health, enrolled as a control in a pregnancy study.

V gene TRBV6-5 combines with J gene TRBJ2-7; D remains unclear. V lost 0 bases and J 2 bases, leaving 11 bases between the germline ends. There are 15 residues in the CDR3. Germline CDR1 and CDR2: MNHEY and SVGAGI. The CDR3 here is CASSYSGLGTYEQYF. The DNA of the CDR3 is TGTGCCAGCAGTTACTCTGGGCTTGGCACCTACGAGCAGTACTTC.

The V and J genes are TRBV25-1 and TRBJ2-7, with TRBD1 identical over 7 bases. After removal of 5 bases from V and 7 bases from J, the junction contained 11 bases not matched to a gene. From germline, CDR1 is MGHDK and CDR2 SYGVNS. The CDR3 is 14 amino acids. This CDR3 is CASSKTGVWEEQYF. CDR3 sequence (DNA): TGTGCCAGCAGTAAAACAGGGGTCTGGGAAGAGCAGTACTTC.

The chain recombines TRBV7-3 with TRBJ2-3, with D possibly matching TRBD1 (6 bases). This CDR3 is 13 amino acids long. V lost 2 bases, J lost 4 bases, and 7 bases lay in between. Looked up from germline, CDR1 is SGHTA and CDR2 is FQGTGA. The CDR3 nucleotides are TGTGCCAGCAGCTTACAGGGGTCAGATACGCAGTATTTT. This translates into CASSLQGSDTQYF.

The V call is TRBV4-1, the J call TRBJ1-5; D perhaps matches TRBD1 (6 bases). This CDR3 contains 17 residues. V was cut by 0 bases and J by 2 bases, with 14 bases left in between. Germline lookup yields CDR1 MGHRA and CDR2 YSYEKL. For the CDR3, the DNA is TGCGCCAGCAGCCAAGATATGGGGGCGTCGGGCAATCAGCCCCAGCATTTT. Translation gives CASSQDMGASGNQPQHF.

The V call is TRBV6-1, the J call TRBJ2-7, with 7 bases lining up with TRBD1. V shed 4 bases and J 4 bases; nucleotides not matched to a gene: 7. The CDR3 runs 14 residues. Germline V gene lookup returns CDR1 MNHNS and CDR2 SASEGT. The CDR3 here is CASSAQGKRYEQYF. The CDR3 bases are TGTGCCAGCAGTGCACAGGGGAAGAGGTACGAGCAGTACTTC.

V is TRBV14 and J is TRBJ1-2; 7 bases are shared with TRBD1. This CDR3 has 16 amino acids. Trimming removed 6 bases from V and 4 bases from J; junction bases left unmatched: 14. The germline CDR1 and CDR2 sequences are SGHDN and FVKESK. CDR3 residues: CASSQPGQPKGYGYTF. Written as DNA, the CDR3 is TGTGCCAGCAGTCAGCCGGGACAGCCCAAAGGCTATGGCTACACCTTC.

The count of this clone is one. This chain uses TRBV19 with TRBJ1-6, with D maybe TRBD1 (5 bases). Trimming removed 10 bases at V and 8 bases at J, with 15 bases between. The CDR3 contains 13 residues. Germline-derived CDR1 and CDR2 are LNHDA and SQIVND (reference sequence). CDR3 nucleotides: TGTGCCACCAATGGGGGGTGGGATTCACCCCTCCACTTT. Amino acid sequence: CATNGGWDSPLHF.

This clone was counted a few times. The chain links TRBV7-6 to TRBJ2-7; a weak D match, TRBD1 (6 bases). The CDR3 has 12 residues. The V end lost 4 bases, the J end lost 3 bases, and 7 bases lay between the germline ends. The germline gives CDR1 SGHVS, CDR2 FNYEAQ. CDR3 in DNA: TGTGCCAGCAGCTCGACAGGCTACGAGCAGTACTTC. Protein product: CASSSTGYEQYF.

CDR3: CASSSTGSYNEKLFF. Written as DNA, the CDR3 is TGTGCCAGCAGCTCAACCGGGAGCTATAATGAAAAACTGTTTTTT. The chain is built from TRBV27 and TRBJ1-4; D not certain. Germline V CDR1 and CDR2: MNHEY, SMNVEV (reference sequence). The CDR3 is 15 residues long. Trimming stripped 6 bases from V and 4 bases from J, with 15 bases between.

This sequence joins TRBV7-2 and TRBJ1-1; D is ambiguous. The CDR3 has 13 residues. Trimming shortened V by 4 bases and J by 1 base, and 7 bases separated the two germline ends. Germline CDR1 SGHTA, CDR2 FQGNSA. This chain's CDR3 is CASSSAGNTEAFF. For the CDR3, the DNA is TGTGCCAGCAGCTCGGCGGGGAACACTGAAGCTTTCTTT.

The genes are TRBV30 and TRBJ1-1; 7 bases are a match to TRBD1. CDR3 length equals 13 residues. Trimming removed 2 bases from V and 4 bases from J; junction bases left unmatched: 4. Germline V gives CDR1 GTSNPN, CDR2 SVGIG (reference sequence). The CDR3 region is CAWSSTGVTEAFF. The DNA of the CDR3 is TGTGCCTGGAGTTCTACAGGGGTCACTGAAGCTTTCTTT.

The chain is built from TRBV7-2 and TRBJ2-3; the match to TRBD1 covers 11 bases. Trimming took 1 base from V and 5 from J; bases not matched to a gene: 8. Germline values: CDR1 SGHTA, CDR2 FQGNSA. This CDR3 is 17 amino acids long. The CDR3 bases are TGTGCCAGCAGCTTAGTCTCCGGGACAGGGGGTGGAGATACGCAGTATTTT. As protein: CASSLVSGTGGGDTQYF.

The genes are TRBV4-2 and TRBJ2-7, with D perhaps matching TRBD2 (6 bases). The ends were cut back, 0 bases at V and 0 bases at J, with 9 bases in the middle. The length of the CDR3 is 15 residues. Germline V gives CDR1 LGHNA, CDR2 YNFKEQ. The CDR3 coding sequence is TGTGCCAGCAGCCAAGATGCGGGGACCTCCTACGAGCAGTACTTC. Translating gives CASSQDAGTSYEQYF.

V and J are TRBV6-1 and TRBJ1-5; a possible D gene is TRBD1 (6 bases). The germline V gene has CDR1 MNHNS and CDR2 SASEGT. The CDR3 covers 16 residues. The V end lost 4 bases, the J end lost 2 bases, and 15 bases lay between the germline ends. CDR3 residues: CASSVQGGERNQPQHF. The CDR3 nucleotides read TGTGCCAGCAGTGTACAGGGTGGGGAGCGCAATCAGCCCCAGCATTTT.

The chain links TRBV5-8 to TRBJ2-5; a weak D match, TRBD2 (7 bases). Per germline, CDR1 SGHTS and CDR2 YDEGEE. The CDR3 spans 13 residues. V shed 5 bases and J shed 5 bases, with 13 bases lying between them. The CDR3 reads CASRGGPGETQYF. DNA of the CDR3: TGTGCCAGCAGGGGGGGGCCGGGGGAGACCCAGTACTTC.

The V call is TRBV7-3, the J call TRBJ2-3, with D uncertain. The germline gives CDR1 SGHTA, CDR2 FQGTGA. Trimming pared 5 bases from V and 4 bases from J, leaving 19 bases between. The CDR3 is 16 residues long. The CDR3 spells CASSPLTGFSADTQYF. In DNA form, the CDR3 reads TGTGCCAGCAGCCCTTTGACGGGTTTCTCCGCAGATACGCAGTATTTT.

The chain recombines TRBV15 with TRBJ2-3; 9 bases match TRBD2. Germline-derived CDR1 and CDR2 are LNHNV and YYDKDF (reference sequence). The CDR3 has 16 amino acids. V shed 1 base, J shed 3 bases, and the junction held 5 bases outside the gene matches. CDR3 sequence reads: CATSRGNSGGTDTQYF. In DNA, the CDR3 is TGTGCCACCAGCAGAGGTAATAGCGGGGGAACAGATACGCAGTATTTT.

This chain uses TRBV6-5 with TRBJ2-5, with 9 positions matching TRBD1. The CDR3 is made up of 13 amino acids. Germline CDR1 MNHEY, CDR2 SVGAGI. Trimming took 7 bases from V and 6 from J; bases not matched to a gene: 6. The CDR3 reads CASTPGQGQTQYF. The CDR3 DNA is TGTGCCAGCACCCCGGGACAGGGACAGACCCAGTACTTC.

J is TRBJ2-5 and V is TRBV29-1; tentatively, D is TRBD1 (6 bases). V lost 0 bases and J 4 bases, leaving 9 bases between the germline ends. Per germline, CDR1 SQVTM and CDR2 ANQGSEA. CDR3 length: 13 amino acids. CDR3 region: CSVEEQGTETQYF. The CDR3 DNA follows: TGCAGCGTTGAAGAACAGGGAACAGAGACCCAGTACTTC.

This clone has more than one count but fewer than ten. This chain uses TRBV18 with TRBJ1-1; TRBD1 agrees at 7 bases. J lost 1 base, V lost 2 bases, and 4 bases had no gene match. The CDR3 has 15 amino acids. Germline CDR1 KGHSH, CDR2 LQKENI. CDR3 region: CASSPGGQKNTEAFF. CDR3 sequence (DNA): TGTGCCAGCTCACCAGGGGGACAGAAGAACACTGAAGCTTTCTTT.